What follows are 20 T cell receptor beta chains derived from one specimen sequenced in a study of cytomegalovirus exposure and HLA in healthy donors. The PCR contained 60 Vbeta and 13 Jbeta primers. Clones were read by immunoSEQ multiplex PCR, and TCRdb kept only the in-frame ones, dropping some. This table holds 200,000 to 250,000 clones, 76% found once. Sequencing input: PBMCs. Receptors were obtained from a man between 18 and 35 years old in good health and CMV-seronegative.

The chain has TRBV27 and TRBJ2-7, with D possibly TRBD1 on 6 matching bases. The ends were cut back, 5 bases at V and 2 bases at J, with 10 bases in the middle. Per germline, CDR1 MNHEY and CDR2 SMNVEV (reference sequence). There are 13 residues in the CDR3. As DNA, the CDR3 is TGTGCCAGCAGTGTGACAGGCCCCTACGAGCAGTACTTC. Translation: CASSVTGPYEQYF.

The chain carries TRBV18 and TRBJ2-7; 10 positions agree with TRBD1. Germline V gives CDR1 KGHSH, CDR2 LQKENI. The CDR3 is 16 residues long. The trim removed 3 bases at V and 4 bases at J, leaving 9 bases unmatched. CDR3 sequence reads: CASSPITGTGEYEQYF. As DNA, the CDR3 is TGTGCCAGCTCACCCATAACCGGGACAGGGGAGTACGAGCAGTACTTC.

The rearrangement uses TRBV19 and TRBJ2-5; 12 nucleotides align to TRBD2. The DNA end is a closer match to TRBJ2-7, so the J assignment may be wrong. The CDR3 has 14 residues. The germline CDR1 and CDR2 sequences are LNHDA and SQIVND (reference sequence). The CDR3 DNA reads TGTGCCAGTAGTATGACTAGCGGGAGCCACGAGCAGTACTTC. The encoded protein is CASSMTSGSHEQYF.

V usage is TRBV7-8 and J usage is TRBJ2-2; 7 bases agree with TRBD1. This CDR3 is built from 15 residues. V was clipped by 4 bases and J by 1 base; unmatched bases: 3. The V gene's germline CDR1 is SGHVS and CDR2 FQNEAQ. The CDR3 spells CASSYGDRNTGELFF. The CDR3 DNA is TGTGCCAGCAGCTACGGGGACAGGAACACCGGGGAGCTGTTTTTT.

The J gene is TRBJ2-3, the V gene TRBV6-4; D may be TRBD2 (5 bases). The CDR3 length is 17 residues. The germline V gene has CDR1 MRHNA and CDR2 SNTAGT. Trimming took off 8 bases at V and 5 bases at J, with 26 bases between the two ends. In DNA form, the CDR3 reads TGTGCCAGCGATCGCAGAAGAGTCCTAGCAGTGGAAGATACGCAGTATTTT. Protein: CASDRRRVLAVEDTQYF.

V gene TRBV7-8 combines with J gene TRBJ2-7; TRBD1 matches 7 bases. V shed 5 bases and J 6 bases; nucleotides not matched to a gene: 10. The length of the CDR3 is 14 residues. Germline CDR1 reads SGHVS; CDR2 reads FQNEAQ. The CDR3 sequence is CASSVTGWKGEQYF. The CDR3 coding sequence is TGTGCCAGCAGCGTGACAGGGTGGAAGGGCGAGCAGTACTTC.

This chain connects TRBV14 to TRBJ1-2; unclear D gene. The CDR3 covers 13 residues. Germline assignment: CDR1 SGHDN and CDR2 FVKESK. Trimming shortened V by 0 bases and J by 4 bases, and 6 bases separated the two germline ends. The CDR3 reads CASSQEWSYGYTF. The CDR3 nucleotides are TGTGCCAGCAGCCAAGAGTGGAGCTATGGCTACACCTTC. Based on the CDR3 plus reference TRBV14 and TRBJ1-2, the full variable domain is EAGVTQFPSHSVIEKGQTVTLRCDPISGHDNLYWYRRVMGKEIKFLLHFVKESKQDESGMPNNRFLAERTGGTYSTLKVQPAELEDSGVYFCASSQEWSYGYTFGSGTRLTVV.

J is TRBJ2-1 and V is TRBV2, with 10 bases identical to TRBD2. V lost 4 bases, J lost 6 bases, and 3 bases stayed unmatched. This CDR3 is 14 amino acids long. Per germline, CDR1 SNHLY and CDR2 FYNNEI. The CDR3 nucleotides read TGTGCCAGCAGTGTAGCGGGAGGAGGCAATGAGCAGTTCTTC. It codes for CASSVAGGGNEQFF.

V gene TRBV5-1 combines with J gene TRBJ2-7; tentative D call: TRBD2 (5 bases). The V gene's germline CDR1 is SGHRS and CDR2 YFSETQ. Trimming took 2 bases from V and 5 from J, leaving 11 bases between them. The CDR3 has 13 amino acids. In DNA form, the CDR3 reads TGCGCCAGCAGCTTTCCGGGGTCGGACGAGCAGTACTTC. Translating gives CASSFPGSDEQYF.

The chain couples TRBV6-5 to TRBJ2-5; maybe TRBD1 (5 bases). This CDR3 is 14 amino acids long. The germline gives CDR1 MNHEY, CDR2 SVGAGI. Trimming stripped 1 base from V and 2 bases from J, with 8 bases between. CDR3 nucleotide sequence: TGTGCCAGCAGTTACTGGGGCGGTCAAGAGACCCAGTACTTC. This sequence encodes CASSYWGGQETQYF.

The chain carries TRBV30 and TRBJ1-1; D remains ambiguous. The CDR3 has 13 residues. Deletions cut 3 bases from V and 2 bases from J, with 10 bases between. Germline V lookup: CDR1 GTSNPN, CDR2 SVGIG (reference sequence). CDR3 amino acids: CAWRDNSNTEAFF. CDR3 coding DNA: TGTGCCTGGAGGGATAACAGCAACACTGAAGCTTTCTTT.

This clone was seen a few times. The V call is TRBV19, the J call TRBJ2-7; 9 bases agree with TRBD1. CDR1 is LNHDA, CDR2 SQIVND, per germline (reference sequence). This CDR3 region has 14 residues. The V and J ends lost 5 bases and 6 bases, in that order; junction bases with no gene match: 8. The CDR3 loop is CASSLGGQGAEQYF. The CDR3 DNA reads as TGTGCCAGTAGTCTGGGGGGACAGGGTGCCGAGCAGTACTTC.

This sequence joins TRBV9 and TRBJ2-3; a possible D gene is TRBD2 (6 bases). CDR3 length equals 17 residues. Germline V gene data show CDR1 as SGDLS and CDR2 as YYNGEE. V gave up 4 bases and J gave up 0 bases, with 18 bases separating them. CDR3 sequence (DNA): TGTGCCAGCAGCCCACAATTGGACTACACCAGCACAGATACGCAGTATTTT. Its protein is CASSPQLDYTSTDTQYF.

This rearrangement joins TRBV6-5 to TRBJ2-3; TRBD2 matches at 9 bases. The J segment lost 6 bases and the V segment lost 8 bases, leaving 6 bases of the junction unmatched. The CDR3 totals 13 residues. Germline CDR1 is MNHEY and CDR2 is SVGAGI. CDR3 in amino acids: CASAGGLRDTQYF. The CDR3 DNA follows: TGTGCCAGCGCGGGAGGGCTACGCGATACGCAGTATTTT.

This clone has just one count. CDR3 coding DNA: TGCGCCAGCAGCCGGGACAGGGGGAACACTGAAGCTTTCTTT. Translated: CASSRDRGNTEAFF. The chain combines TRBV4-1 with TRBJ1-1; 10 positions agree with TRBD1. The length of the CDR3 is 14 residues. Germline values: CDR1 MGHRA, CDR2 YSYEKL. V trimming: 4 bases; J trimming: 1 base; junction bases outside the gene matches: 0.

Remarks on this clone: An end of the junction differs from the germline gene, which may be a read error. The V call is TRBV7-9, the J call TRBJ2-5, with a tentative D call TRBD1 (6 bases). This CDR3 contains 14 residues. CDR1 and CDR2 (germline): SEHNR, FQNEAQ (reference sequence). The CDR3: CSSSLVGGQETQYF. Written as DNA, the CDR3 is TGTTCCAGCAGCTTAGTAGGGGGTCAAGAGACCCAGTACTTC.

The chain links TRBV27 to TRBJ2-7, with 10 bases fitting TRBD2. Looked up from germline, CDR1 is MNHEY and CDR2 is SMNVEV (reference sequence). The V gene end was trimmed by 4 bases and the J gene end by 0 bases; junction bases not matched to a gene: 3. The CDR3 is 15 amino acids. The CDR3, as DNA: TGTGCCAGCAGTTCCCCTAGCGGGAGCTCCTACGAGCAGTACTTC. Translation: CASSSPSGSSYEQYF.

The V and J genes are TRBV30 and TRBJ1-1; D might be TRBD1 (5 bases). The V end was cut by 0 bases, the J end by 3 bases, with 8 bases between. Germline V gives CDR1 GTSNPN, CDR2 SVGIG (reference sequence). The CDR3 is 13 amino acids. The CDR3 here is CAWSVRGDTEAFF. CDR3 in DNA: TGTGCCTGGAGTGTACGGGGGGACACTGAAGCTTTCTTT.

The CDR3: CASTTGLADHYEQYF. CDR3 coding DNA: TGCGCCAGCACTACAGGACTAGCGGACCACTACGAGCAGTACTTC. V and J are TRBV5-1 and TRBJ2-7; 10 positions match TRBD2. Germline trimming cut 6 bases from V and 3 bases from J; bases unmatched to any gene: 9. Germline assignment: CDR1 SGHRS and CDR2 YFSETQ. This CDR3 spans 15 amino acids.

This rearrangement joins TRBV30 to TRBJ1-4; 7 bases agree with TRBD1. The CDR3 totals 12 residues. Germline V gene lookup returns CDR1 GTSNPN and CDR2 SVGIG (reference sequence). V lost 7 bases to trimming and J lost 8 bases; unmatched junction nucleotides: 7. The CDR3 DNA follows: TGTGCCTCTGACAGGGATTACGAAAAACTGTTTTTT. It specifies CASDRDYEKLFF.